The present TCR beta chain was sequenced within a study of blood T cell repertoires in COVID-19. As for the study in general: Collection of acute and convalescent COVID-19 samples took place in the United States, Italy and Spain.

This clone has a single count. Clones were read by immunoSEQ multiplex PCR, and TCRdb kept only the in-frame ones, dropping some. Of around 250,000 clones in the sample, around 81% were seen once. The V and J ends lost 9 bases and 0 bases, in that order; junction bases with no gene match: 15. CDR1 is LNHDA and CDR2 is SQIVND in the germline V gene (reference sequence). This CDR3 contains 20 residues. Material for sequencing was peripheral blood. V and J are TRBV19 and TRBJ2-1; TRBD2 matches at 15 bases. The sequence was collected from a man aged 50-60 years with active or convalescent COVID-19. Written as DNA, the CDR3 is TGTGCCAGCAAGGCTAGACCGGGACTAGCGGGGGGCCACTCCTACAATGAGCAGTTCTTC. Its translation is CASKARPGLAGGHSYNEQFF.